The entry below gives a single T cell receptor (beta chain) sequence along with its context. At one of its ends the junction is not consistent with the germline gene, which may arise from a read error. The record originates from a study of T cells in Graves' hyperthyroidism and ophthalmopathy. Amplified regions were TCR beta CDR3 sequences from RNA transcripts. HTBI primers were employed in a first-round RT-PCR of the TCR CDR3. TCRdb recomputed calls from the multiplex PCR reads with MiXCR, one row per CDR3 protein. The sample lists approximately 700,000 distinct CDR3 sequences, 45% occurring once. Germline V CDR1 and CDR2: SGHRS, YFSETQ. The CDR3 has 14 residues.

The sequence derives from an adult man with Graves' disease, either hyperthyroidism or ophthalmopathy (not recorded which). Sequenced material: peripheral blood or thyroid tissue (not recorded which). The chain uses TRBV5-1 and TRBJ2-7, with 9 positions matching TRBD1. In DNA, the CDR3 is TGTGCCAGCAGCGTTGGGACAGGGTACGACGAGCAGTACTTC. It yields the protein CASSVGTGYDEQYF. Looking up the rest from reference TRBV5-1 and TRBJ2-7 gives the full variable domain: KAGVTQTPRYLIKTRGQQVTLSCSPISGHRSVSWYQQTPGQGLQFLFEYFSETQRNKGNFPGRFSGRQFSNSRSEMNVSTLELGDSALYLCASSVGTGYDEQYFGPGTRLTVT.